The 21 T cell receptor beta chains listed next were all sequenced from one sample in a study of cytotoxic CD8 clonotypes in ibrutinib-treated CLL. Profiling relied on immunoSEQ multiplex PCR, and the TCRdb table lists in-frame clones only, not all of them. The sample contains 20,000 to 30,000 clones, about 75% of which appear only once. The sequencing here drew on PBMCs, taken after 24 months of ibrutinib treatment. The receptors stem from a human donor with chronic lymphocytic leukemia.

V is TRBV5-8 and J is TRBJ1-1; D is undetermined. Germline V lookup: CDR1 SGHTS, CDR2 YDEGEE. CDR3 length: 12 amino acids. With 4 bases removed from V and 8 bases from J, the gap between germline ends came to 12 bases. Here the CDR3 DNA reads TGTGCCAGCAGCGTCAGGTCCAGAGAAGCTTTCTTT. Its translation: CASSVRSREAFF.

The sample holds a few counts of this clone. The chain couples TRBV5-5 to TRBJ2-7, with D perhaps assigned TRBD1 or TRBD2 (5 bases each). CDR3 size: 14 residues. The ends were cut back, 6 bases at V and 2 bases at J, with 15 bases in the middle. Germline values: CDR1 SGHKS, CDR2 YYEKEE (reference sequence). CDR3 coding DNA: TGTGCCAGCACGCATGAGGGGACGACCTACGAGCAGTACTTC. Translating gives CASTHEGTTYEQYF.

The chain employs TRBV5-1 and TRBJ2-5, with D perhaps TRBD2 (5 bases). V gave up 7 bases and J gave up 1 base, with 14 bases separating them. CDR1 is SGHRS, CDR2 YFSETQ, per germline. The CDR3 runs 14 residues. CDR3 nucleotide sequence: TGCGCCAGCCGGGGTGAGAGAAGCCAAGAGACCCAGTACTTC. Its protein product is CASRGERSQETQYF. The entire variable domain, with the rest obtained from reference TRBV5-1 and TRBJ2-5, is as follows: KAGVTQTPRYLIKTRGQQVTLSCSPISGHRSVSWYQQTPGQGLQFLFEYFSETQRNKGNFPGRFSGRQFSNSRSEMNVSTLELGDSALYLCASRGERSQETQYFGPGTRLLVL.

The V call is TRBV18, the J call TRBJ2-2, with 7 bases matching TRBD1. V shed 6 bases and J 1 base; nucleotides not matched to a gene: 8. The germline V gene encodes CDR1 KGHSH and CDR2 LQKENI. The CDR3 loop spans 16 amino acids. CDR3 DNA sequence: TGTGCCAGCTCCCCCAGGGGACAGAGGAACACCGGGGAGCTGTTTTTT. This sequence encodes CASSPRGQRNTGELFF.

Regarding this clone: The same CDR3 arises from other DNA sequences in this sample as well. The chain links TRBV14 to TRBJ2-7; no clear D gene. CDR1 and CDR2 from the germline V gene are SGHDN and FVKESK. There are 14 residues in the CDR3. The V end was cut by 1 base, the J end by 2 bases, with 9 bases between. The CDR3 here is CASSQGKGTYEQYF. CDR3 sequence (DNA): TGTGCCAGCAGCCAAGGGAAGGGTACCTACGAGCAGTACTTC.

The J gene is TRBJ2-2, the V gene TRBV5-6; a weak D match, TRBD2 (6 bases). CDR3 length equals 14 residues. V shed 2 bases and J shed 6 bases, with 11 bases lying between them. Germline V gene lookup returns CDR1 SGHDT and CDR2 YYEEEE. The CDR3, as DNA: TGTGCCAGCAGCTTCACCGGGGGATCCGGGGAGCTGTTTTTT. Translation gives CASSFTGGSGELFF. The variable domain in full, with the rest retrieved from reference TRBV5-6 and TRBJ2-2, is DAGVTQSPTHLIKTRGQQVTLRCSPKSGHDTVSWYQQALGQGPQFIFQYYEEEERQRGNFPDRFSGHQFPNYSSELNVNALLLGDSALYLCASSFTGGSGELFFGEGSRLTVL.

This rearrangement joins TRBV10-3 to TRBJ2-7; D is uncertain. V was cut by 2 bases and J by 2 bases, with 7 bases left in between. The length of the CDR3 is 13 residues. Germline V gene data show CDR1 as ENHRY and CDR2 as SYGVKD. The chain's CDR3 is CAISERLAYEQYF. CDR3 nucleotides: TGTGCCATCAGTGAGCGACTTGCCTACGAGCAGTACTTC.

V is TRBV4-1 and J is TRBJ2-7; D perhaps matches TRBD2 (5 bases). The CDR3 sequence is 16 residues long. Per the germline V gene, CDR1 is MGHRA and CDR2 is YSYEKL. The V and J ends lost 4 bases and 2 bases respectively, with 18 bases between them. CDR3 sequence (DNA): TGCGCCAGCAGCCCCTCTCCGGCCGGAGGAACCTACGAGCAGTACTTC. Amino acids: CASSPSPAGGTYEQYF.

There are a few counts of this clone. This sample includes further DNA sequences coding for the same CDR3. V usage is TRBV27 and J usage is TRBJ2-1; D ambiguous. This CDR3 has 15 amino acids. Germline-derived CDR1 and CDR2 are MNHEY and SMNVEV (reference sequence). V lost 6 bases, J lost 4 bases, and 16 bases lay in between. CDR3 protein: CASSFASGVYNEQFF. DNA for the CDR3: TGTGCCAGCAGCTTCGCTTCTGGGGTATACAATGAGCAGTTCTTC.

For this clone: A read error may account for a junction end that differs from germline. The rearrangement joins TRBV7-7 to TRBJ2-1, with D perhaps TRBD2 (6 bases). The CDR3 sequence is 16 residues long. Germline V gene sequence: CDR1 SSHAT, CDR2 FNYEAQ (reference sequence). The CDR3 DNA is TGTGCTAGCAGCTTAGGGATGGCGGGGACCGGGAATGAGCAGTTCTTC. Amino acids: CASSLGMAGTGNEQFF. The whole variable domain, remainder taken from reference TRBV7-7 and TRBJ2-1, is GAGVSQSPRYKVTKRGQDVTLRCDPISSHATLYWYQQALGQGPEFLTYFNYEAQPDKSGLPSDRFSAERPEGSISTLTIQRTEQRDSAMYRCASSLGMAGTGNEQFFGPGTRLTVL.

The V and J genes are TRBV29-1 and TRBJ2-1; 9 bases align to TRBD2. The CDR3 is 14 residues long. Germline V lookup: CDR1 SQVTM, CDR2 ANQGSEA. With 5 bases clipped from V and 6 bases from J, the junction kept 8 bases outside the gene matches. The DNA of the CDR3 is TGCAGCGTTTGGACGGCGGGGGGGCCCAATGAGCAGTTCTTC. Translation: CSVWTAGGPNEQFF.

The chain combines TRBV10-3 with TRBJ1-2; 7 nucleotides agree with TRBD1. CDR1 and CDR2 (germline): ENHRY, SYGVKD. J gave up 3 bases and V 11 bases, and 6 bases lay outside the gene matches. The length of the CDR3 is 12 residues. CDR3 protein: CAGRQGDYGYTF. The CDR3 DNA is TGTGCCGGGCGACAGGGAGACTATGGCTACACCTTC.

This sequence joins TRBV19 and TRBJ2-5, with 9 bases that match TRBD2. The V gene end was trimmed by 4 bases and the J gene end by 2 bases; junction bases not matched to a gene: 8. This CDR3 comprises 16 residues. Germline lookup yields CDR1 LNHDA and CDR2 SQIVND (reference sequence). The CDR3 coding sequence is TGTGCCAGTAGTACCCCTAGCGGGGTAAAACAAGAGACCCAGTACTTC. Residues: CASSTPSGVKQETQYF. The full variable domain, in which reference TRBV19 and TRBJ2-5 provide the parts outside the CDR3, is DGGITQSPKYLFRKEGQNVTLSCEQNLNHDAMYWYRQDPGQGLRLIYYSQIVNDFQKGDIAEGYSVSREKKESFPLTVTSAQKNPTAFYLCASSTPSGVKQETQYFGPGTRLLVL.

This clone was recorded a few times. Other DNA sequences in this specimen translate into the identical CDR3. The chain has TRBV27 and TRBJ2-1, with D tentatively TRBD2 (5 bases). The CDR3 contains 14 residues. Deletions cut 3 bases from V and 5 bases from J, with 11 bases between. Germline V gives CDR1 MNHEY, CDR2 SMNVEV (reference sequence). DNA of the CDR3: TGTGCCAGCAGTTTTGGCGGGCCCAACAATGAGCAGTTCTTC. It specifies CASSFGGPNNEQFF.

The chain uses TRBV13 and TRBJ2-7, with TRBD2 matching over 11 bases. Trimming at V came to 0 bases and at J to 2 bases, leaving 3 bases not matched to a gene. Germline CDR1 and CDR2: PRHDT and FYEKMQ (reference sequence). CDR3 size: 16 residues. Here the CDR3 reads CASSLGASGGTYEQYF. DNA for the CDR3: TGTGCCAGCAGCTTAGGGGCTAGCGGGGGGACCTACGAGCAGTACTTC.

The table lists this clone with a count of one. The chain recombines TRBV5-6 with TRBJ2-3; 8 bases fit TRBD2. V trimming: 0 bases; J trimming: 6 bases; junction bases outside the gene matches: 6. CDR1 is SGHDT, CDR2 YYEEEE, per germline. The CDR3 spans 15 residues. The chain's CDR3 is CASSLAGGAADTQYF. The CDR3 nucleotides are TGTGCCAGCAGCTTGGCCGGGGGGGCCGCGGATACGCAGTATTTT.

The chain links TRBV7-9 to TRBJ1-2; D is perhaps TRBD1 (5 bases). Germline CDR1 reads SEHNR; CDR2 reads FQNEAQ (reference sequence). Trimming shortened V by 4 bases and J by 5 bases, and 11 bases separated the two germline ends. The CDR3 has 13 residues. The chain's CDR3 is CASSSISGYGYTF. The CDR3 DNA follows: TGTGCCAGCAGCTCAATCTCAGGGTATGGCTACACCTTC.

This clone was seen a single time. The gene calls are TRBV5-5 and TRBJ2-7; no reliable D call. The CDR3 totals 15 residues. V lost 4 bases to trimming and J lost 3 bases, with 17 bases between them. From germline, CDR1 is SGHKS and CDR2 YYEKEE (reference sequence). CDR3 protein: CASSPRPDWNYEQYF. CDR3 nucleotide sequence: TGTGCCAGCAGCCCTCGGCCCGACTGGAACTACGAGCAGTACTTC.

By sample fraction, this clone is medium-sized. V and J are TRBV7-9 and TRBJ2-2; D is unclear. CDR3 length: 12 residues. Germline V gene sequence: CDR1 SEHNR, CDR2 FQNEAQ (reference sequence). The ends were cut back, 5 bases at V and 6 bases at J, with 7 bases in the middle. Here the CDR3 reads CASSDPAGELFF. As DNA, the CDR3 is TGTGCCAGCAGCGACCCCGCCGGGGAGCTGTTTTTT.

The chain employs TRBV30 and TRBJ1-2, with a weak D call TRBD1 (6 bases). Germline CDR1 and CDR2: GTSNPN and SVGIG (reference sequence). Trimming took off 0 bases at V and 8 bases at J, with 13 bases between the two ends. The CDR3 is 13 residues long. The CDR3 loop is CAWSVRGDGGYTF. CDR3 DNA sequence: TGTGCCTGGAGTGTAAGGGGGGACGGGGGCTACACCTTC.

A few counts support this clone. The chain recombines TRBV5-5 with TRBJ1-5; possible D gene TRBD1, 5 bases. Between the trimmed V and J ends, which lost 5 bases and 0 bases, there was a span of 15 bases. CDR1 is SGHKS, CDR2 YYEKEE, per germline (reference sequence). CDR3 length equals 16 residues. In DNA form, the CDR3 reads TGTGCCAGCAGTCGGACGACAGCATATAGCAATCAGCCCCAGCATTTT. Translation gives CASSRTTAYSNQPQHF.